Detailed here is one T cell receptor beta chain. The table came from immunoSEQ multiplex PCR; TCRdb's copy has only in-frame clones and leaves some out. The data hold 150,000 to 200,000 clones, with 85% to 90% observed a single time. The CDR3 length is 12 residues. V lost 4 bases to trimming and J lost 12 bases, with 13 bases between them. Germline lookup yields CDR1 MNHEY and CDR2 SVGEGT. The sample comes from a study of blood T cell repertoires in COVID-19. Across the whole study: From the United States, Italy and Spain came samples of acute and convalescent COVID-19.

V usage is TRBV6-2 or TRBV6-3 and J usage is TRBJ2-1; D call uncertain. The receptor comes from a man aged 18 to 35 with active or convalescent COVID-19. Sequenced material: peripheral blood. The CDR3 bases are TGTGCCAGCAGTTCACTCGTCCGATCGCAGTTCTTC. This encodes CASSSLVRSQFF.